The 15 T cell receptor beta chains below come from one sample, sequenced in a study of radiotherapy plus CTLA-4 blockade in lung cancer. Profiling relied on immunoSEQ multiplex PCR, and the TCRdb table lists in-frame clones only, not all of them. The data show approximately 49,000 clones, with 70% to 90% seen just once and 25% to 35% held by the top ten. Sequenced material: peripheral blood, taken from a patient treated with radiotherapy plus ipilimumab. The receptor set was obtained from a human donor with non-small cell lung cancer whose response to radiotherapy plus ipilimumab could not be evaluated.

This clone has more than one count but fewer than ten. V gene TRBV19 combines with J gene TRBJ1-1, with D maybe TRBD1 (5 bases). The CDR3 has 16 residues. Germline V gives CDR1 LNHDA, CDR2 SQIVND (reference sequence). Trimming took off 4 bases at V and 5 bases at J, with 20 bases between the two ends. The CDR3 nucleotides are TGTGCCAGTAGTAGAGGTGGAGGGAGGGGAGGGACTGAAGCTTTCTTT. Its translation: CASSRGGGRGGTEAFF.

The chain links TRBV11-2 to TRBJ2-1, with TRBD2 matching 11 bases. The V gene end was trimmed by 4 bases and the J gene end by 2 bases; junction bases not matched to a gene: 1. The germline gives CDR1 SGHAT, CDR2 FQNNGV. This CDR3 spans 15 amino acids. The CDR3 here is CASSSTSGTYNEQFF. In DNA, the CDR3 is TGTGCCAGCAGCTCGACTAGCGGGACCTACAATGAGCAGTTCTTC. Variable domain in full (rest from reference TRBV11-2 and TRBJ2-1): EAGVAQSPRYKIIEKRQSVAFWCNPISGHATLYWYQQILGQGPKLLIQFQNNGVVDDSQLPKDRFSAERLKGVDSTLKIQPAKLEDSAVYLCASSSTSGTYNEQFFGPGTRLTVL.

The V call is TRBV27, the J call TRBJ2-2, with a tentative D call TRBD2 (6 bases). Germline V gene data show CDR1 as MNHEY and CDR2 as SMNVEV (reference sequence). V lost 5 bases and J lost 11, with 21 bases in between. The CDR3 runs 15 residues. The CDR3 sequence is CASSPEPGLRYELFF. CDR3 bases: TGTGCCAGCAGTCCCGAGCCGGGACTCCGATACGAGCTGTTTTTT.

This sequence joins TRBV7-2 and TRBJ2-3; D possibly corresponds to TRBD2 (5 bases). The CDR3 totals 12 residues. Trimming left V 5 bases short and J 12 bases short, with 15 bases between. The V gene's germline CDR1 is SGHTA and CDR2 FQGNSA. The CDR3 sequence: CASSPRGVNQYF. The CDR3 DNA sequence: TGTGCCAGCAGCCCCCGGGGAGTTAATCAGTATTTT.

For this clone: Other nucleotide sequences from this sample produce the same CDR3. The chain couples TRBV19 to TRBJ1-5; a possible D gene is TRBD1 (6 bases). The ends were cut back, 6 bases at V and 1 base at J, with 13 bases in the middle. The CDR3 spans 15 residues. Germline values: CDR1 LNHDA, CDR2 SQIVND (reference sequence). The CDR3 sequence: CASSQGKGSNQPQHF. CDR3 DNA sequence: TGTGCCAGTAGCCAGGGGAAGGGGAGCAATCAGCCCCAGCATTTT.

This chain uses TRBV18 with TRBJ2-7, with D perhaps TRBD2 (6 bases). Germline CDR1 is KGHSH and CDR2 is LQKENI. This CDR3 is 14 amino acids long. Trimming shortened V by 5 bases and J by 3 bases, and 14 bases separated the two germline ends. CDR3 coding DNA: TGTGCCAGCTCAGGGCTAGCGTATAGCTACGAGCAGTACTTC. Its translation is CASSGLAYSYEQYF. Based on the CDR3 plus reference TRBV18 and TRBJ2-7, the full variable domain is NAGVMQNPRHLVRRRGQEARLRCSPMKGHSHVYWYRQLPEEGLKFMVYLQKENIIDESGMPKERFSAEFPKEGPSILRIQQVVRGDSAAYFCASSGLAYSYEQYFGPGTRLTVT.

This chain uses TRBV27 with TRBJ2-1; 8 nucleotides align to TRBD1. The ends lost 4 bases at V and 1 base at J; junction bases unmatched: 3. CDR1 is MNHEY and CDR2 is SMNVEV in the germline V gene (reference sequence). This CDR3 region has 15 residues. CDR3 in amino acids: CASSSRQGSYNEQFF. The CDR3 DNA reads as TGTGCCAGCAGTTCTAGACAGGGGTCCTACAATGAGCAGTTCTTC.

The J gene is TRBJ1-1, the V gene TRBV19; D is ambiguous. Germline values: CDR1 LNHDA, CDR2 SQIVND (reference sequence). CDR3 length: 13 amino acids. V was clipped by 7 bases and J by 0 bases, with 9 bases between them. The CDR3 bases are TGTGCCAGTATTTCTCAGATGAACACTGAAGCTTTCTTT. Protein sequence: CASISQMNTEAFF.

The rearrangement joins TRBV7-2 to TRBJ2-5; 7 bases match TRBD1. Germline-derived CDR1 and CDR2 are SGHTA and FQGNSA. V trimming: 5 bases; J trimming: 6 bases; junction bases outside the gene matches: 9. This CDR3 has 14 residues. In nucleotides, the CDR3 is TGTGCCAGCAGCCCCTCGACAGGGTCGAAGACCCAGTACTTC. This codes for CASSPSTGSKTQYF.

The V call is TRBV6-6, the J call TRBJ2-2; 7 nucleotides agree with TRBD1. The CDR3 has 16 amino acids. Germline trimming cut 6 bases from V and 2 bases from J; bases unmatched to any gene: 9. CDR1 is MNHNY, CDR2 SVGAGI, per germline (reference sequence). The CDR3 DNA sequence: TGTGCCAGCAGACGGACAGGTTCCCTCAACACCGGGGAGCTGTTTTTT. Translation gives CASRRTGSLNTGELFF.

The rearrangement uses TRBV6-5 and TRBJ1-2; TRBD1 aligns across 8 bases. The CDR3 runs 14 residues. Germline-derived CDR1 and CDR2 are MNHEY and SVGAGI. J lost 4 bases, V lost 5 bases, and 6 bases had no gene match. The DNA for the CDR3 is TGTGCCAGCAGTCCTACAACAGGGGGCTATGGCTACACCTTC. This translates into CASSPTTGGYGYTF.

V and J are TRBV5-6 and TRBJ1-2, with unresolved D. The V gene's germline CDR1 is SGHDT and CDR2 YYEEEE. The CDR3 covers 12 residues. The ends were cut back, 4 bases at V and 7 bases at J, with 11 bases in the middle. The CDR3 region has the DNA TGTGCCAGCAGCGCGTCCCGAGGTGGCTACACCTTC. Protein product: CASSASRGGYTF.

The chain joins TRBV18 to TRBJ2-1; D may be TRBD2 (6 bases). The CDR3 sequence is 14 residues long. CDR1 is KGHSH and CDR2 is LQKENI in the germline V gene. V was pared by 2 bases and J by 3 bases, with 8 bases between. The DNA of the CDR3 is TGTGCCAGCTCACCAGGGACTGGCTACAATGAGCAGTTCTTC. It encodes CASSPGTGYNEQFF.

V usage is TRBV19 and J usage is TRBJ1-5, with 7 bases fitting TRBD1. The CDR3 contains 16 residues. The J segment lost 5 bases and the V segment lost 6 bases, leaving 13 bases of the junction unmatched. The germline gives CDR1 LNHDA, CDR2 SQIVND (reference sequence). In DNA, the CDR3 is TGTGCCAGTAGCAATCACCCAGTCCAGGGGGATCAGCCCCAGCATTTT. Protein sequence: CASSNHPVQGDQPQHF.

CDR3 nucleotides: TGTGCCAGCAGTGGGGACAGCTCCTACGAGCAGTACTTC. It translates to CASSGDSSYEQYF. The chain has TRBV2 and TRBJ2-7, with 7 nucleotides matching TRBD1. Germline lookup yields CDR1 SNHLY and CDR2 FYNNEI. Unmatched junction bases numbered 0, after V lost 4 bases and J lost 0 bases. The CDR3 is made up of 13 amino acids.